This is a list of T cell receptor beta chains from one sample in a study of shared T cell receptors in the human thymus. Assay: immunoSEQ multiplex PCR; the TCRdb copy retains only in-frame clones and omits some. The data hold hundreds of thousands of clones, with 70% to 90% observed a single time. These data also formed part of another study, on human thymus T cells.

Sample: thymocytes. These receptors were collected from a girl under two years old with a congenital heart defect. Both conserved end residues are part of each CDR3. D genes are given only for firm matches. A row's size may be missing; if present it is once, few, many or a size class.

d_call: -; v_call: TRBV6-5; cdr3_length: 14; clone_size: -; cdr3_aa: CASARRRSSYEQYF
d_call: TRBD1; v_call: TRBV6-1; cdr3_length: 15; clone_size: -; cdr3_aa: CATGRVGQAYEKLFF
d_call: TRBD1; v_call: TRBV7-8; cdr3_length: 15; clone_size: -; cdr3_aa: CASSTSDRLNEKLFF
d_call: -; v_call: TRBV19; cdr3_length: 14; clone_size: few; cdr3_aa: CASSPTGVRGEQYF
d_call: -; v_call: TRBV5-1; cdr3_length: 15; clone_size: -; cdr3_aa: CASRGTFANTGELFF
d_call: -; v_call: TRBV4-1; cdr3_length: 14; clone_size: few; cdr3_aa: CASSLEDPSNEQFF
d_call: TRBD1; v_call: TRBV6-1; cdr3_length: 16; clone_size: -; cdr3_aa: CASSEDRDRANYGYTF
d_call: -; v_call: TRBV18; cdr3_length: 14; clone_size: -; cdr3_aa: CASSPNRGSHEQYF
d_call: -; v_call: TRBV27; cdr3_length: 20; clone_size: -; cdr3_aa: CASSGRQAPRQESPNTEAFF
d_call: -; v_call: TRBV5-1; cdr3_length: 15; clone_size: -; cdr3_aa: CASSLAREGYTEAFF
d_call: TRBD1; v_call: TRBV6-6; cdr3_length: 13; clone_size: once; cdr3_aa: CASRTTGVKGYTF
d_call: -; v_call: TRBV5-6; cdr3_length: 16; clone_size: once; cdr3_aa: CASSPSHRPNTGELFF
d_call: -; v_call: TRBV7-2; cdr3_length: 16; clone_size: -; cdr3_aa: CASSLDGRSFPYEQYF
d_call: -; v_call: TRBV5-6; cdr3_length: 13; clone_size: -; cdr3_aa: CASSFLGASEAFF
d_call: TRBD2; v_call: TRBV13; cdr3_length: 19; clone_size: -; cdr3_aa: CASSPPPLEAGGPQNEQYF
d_call: TRBD2; v_call: TRBV19; cdr3_length: 14; clone_size: few; cdr3_aa: CASGPGLASDTQYF
d_call: TRBD2; v_call: TRBV9; cdr3_length: 17; clone_size: -; cdr3_aa: CASSVVSGGDLNNEQFF
d_call: -; v_call: TRBV9; cdr3_length: 16; clone_size: -; cdr3_aa: CASSPSGEWQNTEAFF
d_call: TRBD1; v_call: TRBV9; cdr3_length: 15; clone_size: -; cdr3_aa: CASSPQNRGNYGYTF
d_call: TRBD1; v_call: TRBV5-5; cdr3_length: 14; clone_size: -; cdr3_aa: CASSLGQGAFTQYF
d_call: -; v_call: TRBV29-1; cdr3_length: 15; clone_size: -; cdr3_aa: CSVGGRASRSYEQYF
d_call: -; v_call: TRBV9; cdr3_length: 14; clone_size: -; cdr3_aa: CASSVGGGAHTIYF
d_call: -; v_call: TRBV4-3; cdr3_length: 15; clone_size: -; cdr3_aa: CASSQDEADPNEQFF
d_call: -; v_call: TRBV5-8; cdr3_length: 18; clone_size: -; cdr3_aa: CASSLVGRGQYSNQPQHF
d_call: -; v_call: TRBV28; cdr3_length: 13; clone_size: -; cdr3_aa: CASSFFPPETQYF
d_call: -; v_call: TRBV7-4; cdr3_length: 12; clone_size: -; cdr3_aa: CASREGLNGYTF
d_call: -; v_call: TRBV19; cdr3_length: 17; clone_size: -; cdr3_aa: CASSIPTLPRLAHGYTF
d_call: TRBD2; v_call: TRBV9; cdr3_length: 15; clone_size: few; cdr3_aa: CASSVGGGSYNEQFF